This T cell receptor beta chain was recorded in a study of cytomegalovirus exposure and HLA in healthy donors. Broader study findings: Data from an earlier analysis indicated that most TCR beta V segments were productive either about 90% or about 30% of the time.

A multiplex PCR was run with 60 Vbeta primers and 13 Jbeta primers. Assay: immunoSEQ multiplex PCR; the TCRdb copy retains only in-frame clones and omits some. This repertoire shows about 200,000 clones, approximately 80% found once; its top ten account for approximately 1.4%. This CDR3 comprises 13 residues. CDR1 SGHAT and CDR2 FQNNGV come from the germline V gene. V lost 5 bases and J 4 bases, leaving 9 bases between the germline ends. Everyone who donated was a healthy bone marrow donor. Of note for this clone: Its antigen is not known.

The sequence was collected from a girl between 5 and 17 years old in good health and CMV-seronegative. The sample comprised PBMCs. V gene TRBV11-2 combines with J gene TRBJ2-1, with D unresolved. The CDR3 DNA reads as TGTGCCAGCAGCGTCTCCAGATACAATGAGCAGTTCTTC. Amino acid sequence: CASSVSRYNEQFF.